The T cell receptor (beta chain) described here comes from a study of breast tumors, draining lymph nodes, adjacent tissues. Whole-study results and caveats: Compared with basal-like, luminal-like tumors shared significantly more repertoire with nontumor tissue.

MiXCR was run by TCRdb on the multiplex PCR reads, yielding one entry per CDR3 protein. In the table there are some 100,000 distinct CDR3 sequences, roughly 20% of which are singletons. Trimming stripped 0 bases from V and 2 bases from J, with 11 bases between. CDR1 DFQATT and CDR2 SNEGSKA come from the germline V gene (reference sequence). CDR3 size: 15 residues. As concerns this clonotype: Its antigen is still unknown.

Axillary draining lymph nodes of breast cancer patients supplied the node samples. The chain is built from TRBV20-1 and TRBJ2-4; possibly TRBD2 for D (7 bases). The receptor was derived from a female donor with breast cancer. Some clones in this sample may be carry-over from other donors' samples. What was sequenced was axillary lymph node tissue. DNA of the CDR3: TGCAGTGCTAGAGATTCGGGGGGCCCCAAAAACATTCAGTACTTC. Translated, it gives CSARDSGGPKNIQYF.